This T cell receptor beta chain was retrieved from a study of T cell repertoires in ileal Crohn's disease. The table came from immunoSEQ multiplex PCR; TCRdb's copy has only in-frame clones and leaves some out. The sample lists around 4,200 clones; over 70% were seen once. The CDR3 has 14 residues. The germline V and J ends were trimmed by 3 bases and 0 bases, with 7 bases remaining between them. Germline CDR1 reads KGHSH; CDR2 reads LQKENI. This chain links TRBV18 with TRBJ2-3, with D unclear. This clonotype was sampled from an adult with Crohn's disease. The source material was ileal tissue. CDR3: CASSPQRSTDTQYF. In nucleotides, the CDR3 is TGTGCCAGCTCACCTCAGCGCAGCACAGATACGCAGTATTTT.